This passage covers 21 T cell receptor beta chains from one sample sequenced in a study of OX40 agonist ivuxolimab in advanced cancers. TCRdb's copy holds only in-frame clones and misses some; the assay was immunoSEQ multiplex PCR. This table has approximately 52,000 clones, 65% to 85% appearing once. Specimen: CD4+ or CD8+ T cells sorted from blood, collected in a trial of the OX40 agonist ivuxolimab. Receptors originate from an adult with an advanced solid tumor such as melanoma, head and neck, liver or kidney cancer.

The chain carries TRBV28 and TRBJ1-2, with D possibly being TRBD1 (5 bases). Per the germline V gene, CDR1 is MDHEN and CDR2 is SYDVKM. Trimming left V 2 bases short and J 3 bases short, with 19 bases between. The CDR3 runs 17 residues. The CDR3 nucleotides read TGTGCCAGCAGTTTAAGCCCTGGCAGGGATGGGTACTATGGCTACACCTTC. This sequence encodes CASSLSPGRDGYYGYTF.

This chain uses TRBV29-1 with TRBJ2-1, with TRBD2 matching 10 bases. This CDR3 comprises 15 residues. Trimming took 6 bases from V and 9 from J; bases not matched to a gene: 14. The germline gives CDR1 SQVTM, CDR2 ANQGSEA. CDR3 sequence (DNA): TGCAGCGTCGCCAGCCTAGCGGGAGCCCTAGGTGAGCAGTTCTTC. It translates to CSVASLAGALGEQFF.

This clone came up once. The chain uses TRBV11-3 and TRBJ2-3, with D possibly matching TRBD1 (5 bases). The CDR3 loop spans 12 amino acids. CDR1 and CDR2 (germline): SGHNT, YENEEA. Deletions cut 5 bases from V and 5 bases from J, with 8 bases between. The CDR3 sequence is CASSRDRDTQYF. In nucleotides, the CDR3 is TGTGCCAGCAGCCGAGACAGAGATACGCAGTATTTT.

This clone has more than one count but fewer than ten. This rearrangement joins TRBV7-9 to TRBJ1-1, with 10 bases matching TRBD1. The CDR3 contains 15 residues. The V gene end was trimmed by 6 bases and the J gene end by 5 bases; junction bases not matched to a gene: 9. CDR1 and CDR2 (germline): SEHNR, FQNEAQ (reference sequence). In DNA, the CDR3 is TGTGCCAGCAGAGACTGGGACAGGGGAGAAACTGAAGCTTTCTTT. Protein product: CASRDWDRGETEAFF.

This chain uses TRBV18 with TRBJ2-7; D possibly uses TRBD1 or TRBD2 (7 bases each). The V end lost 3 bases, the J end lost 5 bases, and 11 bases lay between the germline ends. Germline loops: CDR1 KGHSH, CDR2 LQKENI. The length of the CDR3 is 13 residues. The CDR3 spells CASSPPGGDEQYF. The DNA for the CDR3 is TGTGCCAGCTCACCGCCAGGGGGGGACGAGCAGTACTTC.

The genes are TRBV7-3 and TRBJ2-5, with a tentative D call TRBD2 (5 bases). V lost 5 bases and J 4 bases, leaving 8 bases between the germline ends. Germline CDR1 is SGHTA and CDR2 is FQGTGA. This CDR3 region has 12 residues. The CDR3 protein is CASSEGGETQYF. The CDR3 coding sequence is TGTGCCAGCAGCGAGGGCGGAGAGACCCAGTACTTC.

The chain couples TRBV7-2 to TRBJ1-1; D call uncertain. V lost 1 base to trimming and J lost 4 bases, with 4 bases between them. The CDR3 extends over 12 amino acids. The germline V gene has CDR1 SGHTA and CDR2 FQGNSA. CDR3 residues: CASSLDGTEAFF. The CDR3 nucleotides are TGTGCCAGCAGCTTAGACGGCACTGAAGCTTTCTTT.

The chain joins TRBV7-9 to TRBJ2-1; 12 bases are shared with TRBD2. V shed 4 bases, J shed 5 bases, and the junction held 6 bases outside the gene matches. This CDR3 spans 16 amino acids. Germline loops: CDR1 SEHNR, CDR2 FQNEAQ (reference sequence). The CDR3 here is CASSYIRTSGNNEQFF. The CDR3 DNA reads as TGTGCCAGCAGCTATATACGGACTAGCGGGAACAATGAGCAGTTCTTC.

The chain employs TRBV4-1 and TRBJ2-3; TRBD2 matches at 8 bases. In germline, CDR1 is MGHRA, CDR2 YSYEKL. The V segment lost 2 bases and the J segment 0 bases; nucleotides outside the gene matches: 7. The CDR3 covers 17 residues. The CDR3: CASSQRGSGASTDTQYF. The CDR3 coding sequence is TGCGCCAGCAGCCAAAGGGGTAGCGGGGCTAGCACAGATACGCAGTATTTT.

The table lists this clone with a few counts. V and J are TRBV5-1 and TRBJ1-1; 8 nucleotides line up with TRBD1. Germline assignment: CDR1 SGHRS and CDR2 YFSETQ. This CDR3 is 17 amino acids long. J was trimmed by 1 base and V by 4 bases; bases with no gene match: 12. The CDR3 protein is CASSLLTRGRGNTEAFF. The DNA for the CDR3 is TGCGCCAGCAGCCTGTTAACCAGGGGGCGAGGGAACACTGAAGCTTTCTTT.

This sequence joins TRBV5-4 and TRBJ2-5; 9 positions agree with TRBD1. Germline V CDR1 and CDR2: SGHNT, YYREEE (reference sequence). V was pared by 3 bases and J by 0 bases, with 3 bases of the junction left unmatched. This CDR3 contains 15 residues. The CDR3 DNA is TGTGCCAGCAGCTCGGGACAGGGATACCAAGAGACCCAGTACTTC. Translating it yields CASSSGQGYQETQYF.

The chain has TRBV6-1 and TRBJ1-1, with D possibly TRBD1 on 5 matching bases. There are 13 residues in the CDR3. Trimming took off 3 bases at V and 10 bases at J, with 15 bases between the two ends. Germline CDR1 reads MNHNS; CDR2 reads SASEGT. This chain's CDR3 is CASSESQSQGAFF. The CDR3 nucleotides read TGTGCCAGCAGTGAGTCCCAGTCTCAGGGAGCTTTCTTT.

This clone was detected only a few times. CDR3 amino acids: CSVEGLLAQYF. The CDR3 nucleotides are TGCAGCGTTGAGGGCCTTCTGGCCCAGTACTTC. The chain employs TRBV29-1 and TRBJ2-5; unclear D gene. Trimming took 3 bases from V and 9 from J, leaving 11 bases between them. Germline assignment: CDR1 SQVTM and CDR2 ANQGSEA. This CDR3 has 11 amino acids.

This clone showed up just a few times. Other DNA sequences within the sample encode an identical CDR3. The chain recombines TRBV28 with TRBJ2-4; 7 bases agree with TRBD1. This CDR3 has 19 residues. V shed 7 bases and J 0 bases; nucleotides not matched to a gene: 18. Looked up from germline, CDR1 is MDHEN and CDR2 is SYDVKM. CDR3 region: CASTRRQGWGPEAKNIQYF. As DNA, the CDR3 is TGTGCCAGCACCAGAAGACAGGGATGGGGCCCCGAAGCCAAAAACATTCAGTACTTC.

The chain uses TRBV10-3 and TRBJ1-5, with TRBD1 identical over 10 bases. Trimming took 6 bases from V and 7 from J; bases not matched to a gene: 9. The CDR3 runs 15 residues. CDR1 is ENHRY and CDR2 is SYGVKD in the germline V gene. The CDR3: CAISTGTGEGQPQHF. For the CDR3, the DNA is TGTGCCATCAGCACCGGGACAGGGGAAGGCCAGCCCCAGCATTTT.

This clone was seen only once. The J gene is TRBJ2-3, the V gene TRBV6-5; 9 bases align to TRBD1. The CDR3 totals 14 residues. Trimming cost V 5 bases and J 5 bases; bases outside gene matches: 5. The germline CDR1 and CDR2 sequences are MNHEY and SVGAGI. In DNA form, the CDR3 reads TGTGCCAGCAGTCTGGGACAGGGTAAAGATACGCAGTATTTT. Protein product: CASSLGQGKDTQYF.

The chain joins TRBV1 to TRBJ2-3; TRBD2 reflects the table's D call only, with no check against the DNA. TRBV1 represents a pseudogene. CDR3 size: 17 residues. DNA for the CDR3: TGCACCAGCAGCCAACCCCGGGCGGGCCTAAGCACAGATACGCAGTATTTT. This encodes CTSSQPRAGLSTDTQYF.

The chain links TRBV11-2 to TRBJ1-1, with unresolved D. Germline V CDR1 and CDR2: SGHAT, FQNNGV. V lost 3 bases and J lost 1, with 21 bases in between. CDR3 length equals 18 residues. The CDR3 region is CASSLEVRASKRNTEAFF. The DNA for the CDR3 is TGTGCCAGCAGCTTGGAAGTGAGGGCCTCAAAAAGGAACACTGAAGCTTTCTTT.

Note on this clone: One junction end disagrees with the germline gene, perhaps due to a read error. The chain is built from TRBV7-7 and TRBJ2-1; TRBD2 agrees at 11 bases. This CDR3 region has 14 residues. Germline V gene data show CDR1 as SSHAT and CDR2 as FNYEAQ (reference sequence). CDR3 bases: TGTGCTAGCAGCTCTGGGACTAGCGGCAATGAGCAGTTCTTC. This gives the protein CASSSGTSGNEQFF.

This chain's CDR3 is CASRGGTRAWGQPQHF. The CDR3 DNA reads as TGTGCCAGCAGGGGGGGGACTCGGGCCTGGGGTCAGCCCCAGCATTTT. J is TRBJ1-5 and V is TRBV2, with D perhaps matching TRBD1 (5 bases). CDR1 is SNHLY and CDR2 is FYNNEI in the germline V gene. The V end lost 6 bases, the J end lost 6 bases, and 21 bases lay between the germline ends. The CDR3 is 16 amino acids.

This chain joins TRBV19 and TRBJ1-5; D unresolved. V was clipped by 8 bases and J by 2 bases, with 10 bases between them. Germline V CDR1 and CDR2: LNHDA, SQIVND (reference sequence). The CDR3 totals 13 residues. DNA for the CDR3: TGTGCCAGTCGGGCAGAGGGCAATCAGCCCCAGCATTTT. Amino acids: CASRAEGNQPQHF.